The 19 T cell receptor beta chains given below trace back to one sample, sequenced in a study of OX40 agonist ivuxolimab in advanced cancers. Method: immunoSEQ multiplex PCR; TCRdb's copy keeps in-frame clones and lacks some. Here the sample spans about 48,000 clones, around 83% being singletons. The material sequenced was CD4+ or CD8+ T cells sorted from blood, taken in a trial of the OX40 agonist ivuxolimab. The receptor source for this set is an adult with an advanced solid tumor such as melanoma, head and neck, liver or kidney cancer.

This clone came up a few times. CDR3 loop: CASSRTEETQYF. The CDR3 DNA reads TGCGCCAGCAGCCGGACAGAAGAGACCCAGTACTTC. The genes are TRBV5-1 and TRBJ2-5; possible D gene TRBD1, 6 bases. The CDR3 sequence is 12 residues long. Trimming stripped 4 bases from V and 3 bases from J, with 7 bases between. CDR1 is SGHRS and CDR2 is YFSETQ in the germline V gene.

The rearrangement links TRBV5-6 to TRBJ2-3; D is ambiguous. Germline CDR1 and CDR2: SGHDT and YYEEEE. The CDR3 has 13 residues. Trimming cost V 7 bases and J 2 bases, with 11 bases left between them. The chain's CDR3 is CASSDPNTDTQYF. The CDR3 bases are TGTGCCAGCTCAGATCCCAACACAGATACGCAGTATTTT.

This clone has just a few counts. For the CDR3, the DNA is TGTGCCTGGGATCGGGGGCGAGGGACTGAAGCTTTCTTT. Translated: CAWDRGRGTEAFF. The rearrangement uses TRBV30 and TRBJ1-1; possibly TRBD1 for D (6 bases). Germline V gene lookup returns CDR1 GTSNPN and CDR2 SVGIG (reference sequence). This CDR3 contains 13 residues. V lost 5 bases and J 5 bases, leaving 15 bases between the germline ends.

V and J are TRBV27 and TRBJ2-3; no definite D call. This CDR3 spans 15 amino acids. Between the trimmed V and J ends, which lost 5 bases and 3 bases, there was a span of 15 bases. In germline, CDR1 is MNHEY, CDR2 SMNVEV (reference sequence). This CDR3 reads CASSLTGAYTDTQYF. The CDR3 DNA sequence: TGTGCCAGCAGTCTTACGGGCGCCTATACAGATACGCAGTATTTT.

The V gene is TRBV16, the J gene TRBJ2-5, with a weak D call TRBD1 (6 bases). Trimming shortened V by 3 bases and J by 7 bases, and 9 bases separated the two germline ends. Germline V gene sequence: CDR1 KGHSY, CDR2 FQNENV. The CDR3 length is 12 residues. CDR3 region: CASSQDSWTQYF. CDR3 bases: TGTGCCAGCAGCCAGGACAGTTGGACCCAGTACTTC.

V and J are TRBV5-4 and TRBJ1-2; TRBD1 might be the D (6 bases). The CDR3 has 13 residues. V was clipped by 0 bases and J by 6 bases, with 9 bases between them. Germline lookup yields CDR1 SGHNT and CDR2 YYREEE (reference sequence). CDR3 in DNA: TGTGCCAGCAGCTTGGCGGACAGAAATGGCTACACCTTC. It yields the protein CASSLADRNGYTF.

The chain links TRBV9 to TRBJ1-2; 10 positions agree with TRBD1. Trimming cost V 2 bases and J 4 bases; bases outside gene matches: 11. The germline V gene has CDR1 SGDLS and CDR2 YYNGEE. The CDR3 sequence is 17 residues long. In DNA form, the CDR3 reads TGTGCCAGCAGCGTGGGACAGGGGCCGTCGCCCCGCTATGGCTACACCTTC. It translates to CASSVGQGPSPRYGYTF.

This chain connects TRBV5-5 to TRBJ1-2; possibly TRBD1 for D (5 bases). Deletions cut 1 base from V and 4 bases from J, with 11 bases between. The CDR3 contains 14 residues. Germline V CDR1 and CDR2: SGHKS, YYEKEE (reference sequence). The CDR3 DNA follows: TGTGCCAGCAGCTTGACCCAGGGCGCCTATGGCTACACCTTC. It encodes CASSLTQGAYGYTF.

V gene TRBV11-2 combines with J gene TRBJ2-7; possible D gene TRBD2, 6 bases. V dropped 0 bases and J dropped 2 bases, with 11 bases sitting between them. Germline CDR1 reads SGHAT; CDR2 reads FQNNGV. The CDR3 is 15 amino acids. In DNA form, the CDR3 reads TGTGCCAGCAGCTTAGAACTAGCATCGGCCTACGAGCAGTACTTC. Amino acids: CASSLELASAYEQYF.

This clone has just one count. In DNA, the CDR3 is TGTGCCAGCAGTTTATCGGTAGGGGCTCGGTTTCAGCCCCAGCATTTT. It is translated as CASSLSVGARFQPQHF. This chain joins TRBV28 and TRBJ1-5, with D maybe TRBD1 (5 bases). The CDR3 has 16 amino acids. Trimming pared 1 base from V and 6 bases from J, leaving 16 bases between. CDR1 and CDR2 (germline): MDHEN, SYDVKM.

V is TRBV5-4 and J is TRBJ2-1, with 11 bases aligning to TRBD2. In germline, CDR1 is SGHNT, CDR2 YYREEE (reference sequence). This CDR3 has 16 amino acids. V was pared by 5 bases and J by 0 bases, with 4 bases of the junction left unmatched. The CDR3 loop is CASRSTSGSSYNEQFF. In nucleotides, the CDR3 is TGTGCCAGCAGATCAACTAGCGGGAGCTCCTACAATGAGCAGTTCTTC.

V usage is TRBV4-2 and J usage is TRBJ1-1; D uncertain. There are 13 residues in the CDR3. CDR1 LGHNA and CDR2 YNFKEQ come from the germline V gene. Trimming shortened V by 0 bases and J by 4 bases, and 6 bases separated the two germline ends. The CDR3 reads CASSQDLSTEAFF. The CDR3 bases are TGTGCCAGCAGCCAAGATTTGTCCACTGAAGCTTTCTTT.

This chain uses TRBV5-5 with TRBJ2-2; D is possibly TRBD1 (6 bases). With 1 base removed from V and 1 base from J, the gap between germline ends came to 11 bases. Germline values: CDR1 SGHKS, CDR2 YYEKEE (reference sequence). There are 16 residues in the CDR3. The CDR3 protein is CASSLFDRMNTGELFF. CDR3 bases: TGTGCCAGCAGCTTGTTTGACAGGATGAACACCGGGGAGCTGTTTTTT.

This chain links TRBV2 with TRBJ2-5; TRBD2 matches at 9 bases. After removal of 6 bases from V and 5 bases from J, the junction contained 10 bases not matched to a gene. CDR3 length: 15 amino acids. Germline assignment: CDR1 SNHLY and CDR2 FYNNEI. The CDR3 DNA is TGTGCCAGCAGCCAAAACGCGGGAGGGCACGAGACCCAGTACTTC. This translates into CASSQNAGGHETQYF.

This clone was counted only a few times. The chain couples TRBV7-2 to TRBJ2-7, with D perhaps TRBD1 (6 bases). The V end lost 0 bases, the J end lost 4 bases, and 7 bases lay between the germline ends. CDR3 length: 13 amino acids. Germline CDR1 and CDR2: SGHTA and FQGNSA. This chain's CDR3 is CASSLARGYEQYF. CDR3 bases: TGTGCCAGCAGCTTAGCCAGGGGATACGAGCAGTACTTC.

The chain combines TRBV19 with TRBJ1-2; D is ambiguous. Germline CDR1 reads LNHDA; CDR2 reads SQIVND (reference sequence). The CDR3 covers 12 residues. V dropped 3 bases and J dropped 4 bases, with 6 bases sitting between them. The CDR3 is CASSINSYGYTF. The CDR3, as DNA: TGTGCCAGTAGTATTAACAGCTATGGCTACACCTTC.

The chain carries TRBV15 and TRBJ2-7; TRBD1 aligns across 7 bases. J lost 4 bases, V lost 6 bases, and 21 bases had no gene match. The CDR3 totals 18 residues. Germline lookup yields CDR1 LNHNV and CDR2 YYDKDF (reference sequence). This chain's CDR3 is CATRAGTATFGASYEQYF. The CDR3 coding sequence is TGTGCCACCAGAGCCGGGACAGCGACCTTTGGGGCGTCTTACGAGCAGTACTTC.

The rearrangement joins TRBV11-2 to TRBJ2-2; the match to TRBD2 covers 13 bases. Germline values: CDR1 SGHAT, CDR2 FQNNGV. V gave up 5 bases and J gave up 0 bases; unmatched junction bases: 3. CDR3 length equals 17 residues. CDR3 nucleotide sequence: TGTGCCAGCAGCCCCGGGACTAGCGGGACGAACACCGGGGAGCTGTTTTTT. This translates into CASSPGTSGTNTGELFF.

V and J are TRBV7-2 and TRBJ2-3; possibly TRBD2 for D (6 bases). Per germline, CDR1 SGHTA and CDR2 FQGNSA. Between the trimmed V and J ends, which lost 6 bases and 0 bases, there was a span of 16 bases. The CDR3 sequence is 16 residues long. The CDR3 is CASSTRGFLSTDTQYF. The CDR3 coding sequence is TGTGCCAGCAGTACCCGGGGGTTCCTTAGCACAGATACGCAGTATTTT.